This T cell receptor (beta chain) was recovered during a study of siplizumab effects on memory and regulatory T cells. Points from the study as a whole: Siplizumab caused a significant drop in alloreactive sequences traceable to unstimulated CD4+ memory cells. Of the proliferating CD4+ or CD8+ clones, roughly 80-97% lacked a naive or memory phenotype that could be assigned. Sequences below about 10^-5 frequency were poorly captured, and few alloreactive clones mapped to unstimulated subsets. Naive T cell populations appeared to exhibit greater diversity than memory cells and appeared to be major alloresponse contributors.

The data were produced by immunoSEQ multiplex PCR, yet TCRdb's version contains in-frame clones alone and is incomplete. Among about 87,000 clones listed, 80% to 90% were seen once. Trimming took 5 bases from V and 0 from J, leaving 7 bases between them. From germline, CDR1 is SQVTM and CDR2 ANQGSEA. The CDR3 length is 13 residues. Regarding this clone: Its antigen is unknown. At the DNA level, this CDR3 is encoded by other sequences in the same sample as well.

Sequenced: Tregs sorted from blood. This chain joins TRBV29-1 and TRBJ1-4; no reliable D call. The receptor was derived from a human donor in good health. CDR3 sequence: CSVQRTTNEKLFF. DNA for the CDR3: TGCAGCGTTCAGAGGACAACTAATGAAAAACTGTTTTTT. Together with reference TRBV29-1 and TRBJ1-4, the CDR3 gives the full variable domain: SAVISQKPSRDICQRGTSLTIQCQVDSQVTMMFWYRQQPGQSLTLIATANQGSEATYESGFVIDKFPISRPNLTFSTLTVSNMSPEDSSIYLCSVQRTTNEKLFFGSGTQLSVL.